This note documents a single T cell receptor (beta chain) sequence. Antigen unknown. This entry belongs to a study of T cell responses to AZD1222 COVID-19 vaccine. Notes on the study in general: Females outnumbered males among donors, who were mostly white British; clonal diversity was possibly underestimated.

This CDR3 has 14 residues. Germline V lookup: CDR1 MGHDK, CDR2 SYGVNS. V dropped 6 bases and J dropped 0 bases, with 9 bases sitting between them. Sequenced by immunoSEQ multiplex PCR; TCRdb stores in-frame clones only, minus some. Here the sample spans about 140,000 clones, around 90% being singletons. The sample consisted of peripheral blood, taken on day 0 of AZD1222 vaccination. The receptor's source is an adult in good health. V gene TRBV25-1 combines with J gene TRBJ1-5, with D uncertain. CDR3 sequence: CASRDSGSNQPQHF. Written as DNA, the CDR3 is TGTGCCAGCAGAGATTCGGGTAGCAATCAGCCCCAGCATTTT.